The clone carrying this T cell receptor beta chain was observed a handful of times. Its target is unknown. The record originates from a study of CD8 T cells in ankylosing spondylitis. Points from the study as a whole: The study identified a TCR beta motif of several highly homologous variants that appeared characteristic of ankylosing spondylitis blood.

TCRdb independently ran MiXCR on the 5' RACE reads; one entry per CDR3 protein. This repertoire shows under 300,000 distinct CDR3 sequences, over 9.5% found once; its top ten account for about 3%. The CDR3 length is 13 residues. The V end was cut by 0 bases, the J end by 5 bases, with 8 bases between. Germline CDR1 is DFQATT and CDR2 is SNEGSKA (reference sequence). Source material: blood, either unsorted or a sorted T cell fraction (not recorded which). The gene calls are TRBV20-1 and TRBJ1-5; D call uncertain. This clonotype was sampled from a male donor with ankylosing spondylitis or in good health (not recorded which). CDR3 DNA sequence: TGCAGTGCTAGAGATGAAGCAGATCAGCCCCAGCATTTT. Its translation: CSARDEADQPQHF.